The 24 T cell receptor beta chains in this list originate from one sample, sequenced in a study of OX40 agonist ivuxolimab in advanced cancers. Libraries were prepared by immunoSEQ multiplex PCR; TCRdb keeps only in-frame clonotypes and omits some of them. The sample contains 60,000 or so clones, 84% of which appear only once. The specimen comprised CD4+ or CD8+ T cells sorted from blood, sampled in a trial of the OX40 agonist ivuxolimab. These receptors were collected from an adult with an advanced solid tumor such as melanoma, head and neck, liver or kidney cancer.

V gene TRBV28 combines with J gene TRBJ1-2, with 8 bases matching TRBD1. The CDR3 is made up of 17 amino acids. Germline CDR1 and CDR2: MDHEN and SYDVKM. V lost 1 base to trimming and J lost 4 bases; unmatched junction nucleotides: 11. The CDR3 protein is CASSLYLSTGVGYGYTF. CDR3 DNA sequence: TGTGCCAGCAGTTTATACCTTTCGACAGGGGTAGGCTATGGCTACACCTTC.

The chain carries TRBV27 and TRBJ1-3, with D perhaps TRBD1 (6 bases). The CDR3 totals 12 residues. Trimming removed 7 bases from V and 4 bases from J, with 8 bases in between. Germline CDR1 is MNHEY and CDR2 is SMNVEV (reference sequence). CDR3 bases: TGTGCCAGCATGACAGGCGGAAACACCATATATTTT. Amino acid sequence: CASMTGGNTIYF.

The genes are TRBV10-1 and TRBJ2-4; 7 bases are shared with TRBD2. V lost 3 bases to trimming and J lost 1 base; unmatched junction nucleotides: 9. Germline CDR1 is WNHNN and CDR2 is SYGVQD (reference sequence). The CDR3 is 17 amino acids. The CDR3 sequence is CASSEIASGGAKNIQYF. The DNA for the CDR3 is TGCGCCAGCAGTGAAATCGCTAGCGGTGGGGCCAAAAACATTCAGTACTTC.

This sequence joins TRBV30 and TRBJ1-4; 7 nucleotides match TRBD1. This CDR3 contains 17 residues. CDR1 is GTSNPN, CDR2 SVGIG, per germline (reference sequence). V trimming: 0 bases; J trimming: 5 bases; junction bases outside the gene matches: 12. The CDR3 DNA sequence: TGTGCCTGGAGTGTCTGGAACATCGACAGGGTCAATGAAAAACTGTTTTTT. Protein product: CAWSVWNIDRVNEKLFF. Supplemented by reference TRBV30 and TRBJ1-4, the full variable domain reads SQTIHQWPATLVQPVGSPLSLECTVEGTSNPNLYWYRQAAGRGLQLLFYSVGIGQISSEVPQNLSASRPQDRQFILSSKKLLLSDSGFYLCAWSVWNIDRVNEKLFFGSGTQLSVL.

This clone was counted between two and nine times. This chain's CDR3 is CASRGLGREKLFF. The CDR3 bases are TGTGCCAGCAGGGGGTTGGGGCGAGAAAAACTGTTTTTT. The rearrangement joins TRBV27 to TRBJ1-4; tentative D call: TRBD1 (5 bases). Germline V gene data show CDR1 as MNHEY and CDR2 as SMNVEV (reference sequence). V dropped 6 bases and J dropped 8 bases, with 13 bases sitting between them. The CDR3 covers 13 residues.

The table lists this clone with a few counts. Other nucleotide sequences from this sample produce the same CDR3. This chain links TRBV18 with TRBJ1-1; D not resolved. Per germline, CDR1 KGHSH and CDR2 LQKENI. V shed 2 bases and J shed 2 bases, with 6 bases lying between them. The CDR3 sequence is 13 residues long. The CDR3 DNA follows: TGTGCCAGCTCACCAGGGAGTAACACTGAAGCTTTCTTT. Translation gives CASSPGSNTEAFF.

V is TRBV9 and J is TRBJ2-7, with TRBD1 identical over 11 bases. After removal of 4 bases from V and 1 base from J, the junction contained 4 bases not matched to a gene. Germline V gene sequence: CDR1 SGDLS, CDR2 YYNGEE. The CDR3 has 15 residues. The CDR3 spells CASSRTGGESYEQYF. CDR3 bases: TGTGCCAGCAGCAGGACAGGGGGCGAATCCTACGAGCAGTACTTC.

The V call is TRBV7-9, the J call TRBJ2-2; D unclear. V lost 2 bases and J 0 bases, leaving 10 bases between the germline ends. The CDR3 spans 16 residues. Germline loops: CDR1 SEHNR, CDR2 FQNEAQ (reference sequence). CDR3 sequence: CASSLSSLSNTGELFF. Here the CDR3 DNA reads TGTGCCAGCAGCTTATCCAGCCTCTCGAACACCGGGGAGCTGTTTTTT.

The CDR3 sequence is CASSTTGGSGINEQFF. Here the CDR3 DNA reads TGTGCCAGTAGTACCACCGGTGGTAGCGGGATCAATGAGCAGTTCTTC. V usage is TRBV19 and J usage is TRBJ2-1; 8 positions agree with TRBD2. The CDR3 length is 16 residues. Trimming cost V 4 bases and J 6 bases; bases outside gene matches: 11. The germline gives CDR1 LNHDA, CDR2 SQIVND (reference sequence).

The chain is built from TRBV30 and TRBJ2-3; D possibly matches TRBD1 or TRBD2 (5 bases each). V was pared by 7 bases and J by 1 base, with 15 bases between. CDR1 is GTSNPN and CDR2 is SVGIG in the germline V gene (reference sequence). This CDR3 spans 14 amino acids. CDR3 sequence: CASLLGDRTDTQYF. The CDR3, as DNA: TGTGCCTCCCTCTTGGGGGACCGCACAGATACGCAGTATTTT.

This chain uses TRBV28 with TRBJ1-6; TRBD1 might be the D (6 bases). The germline V gene encodes CDR1 MDHEN and CDR2 SYDVKM. V gave up 11 bases and J gave up 6 bases, with 11 bases separating them. The CDR3 spans 12 residues. In nucleotides, the CDR3 is TGTGCCGTTAGACAGGCTAATTCACCCCTCCACTTT. Translating it yields CAVRQANSPLHF.

The V and J genes are TRBV7-9 and TRBJ2-4, with no clear D. Germline V gene data show CDR1 as SEHNR and CDR2 as FQNEAQ (reference sequence). Deletions cut 2 bases from V and 8 bases from J, with 7 bases between. The CDR3 has 12 residues. DNA for the CDR3: TGTGCCAGCAGCTTAAATAGTGACATTCAGTACTTC. This encodes CASSLNSDIQYF.

The V and J genes are TRBV5-4 and TRBJ2-6; maybe TRBD1 (6 bases). The CDR3 spans 15 residues. V gave up 10 bases and J gave up 0 bases, with 14 bases separating them. CDR1 is SGHNT and CDR2 is YYREEE in the germline V gene (reference sequence). CDR3 residues: CASSTGYSGANVLTF. DNA of the CDR3: TGTGCCTCATCGACAGGCTACTCTGGGGCCAACGTCCTGACTTTC.

V and J are TRBV7-8 and TRBJ2-1; D remains ambiguous. From germline, CDR1 is SGHVS and CDR2 FQNEAQ. Trimming cost V 2 bases and J 3 bases, with 5 bases left between them. This CDR3 has 13 residues. The chain's CDR3 is CASSLLNYNEQFF. The CDR3 region has the DNA TGTGCCAGCAGCTTACTAAACTACAATGAGCAGTTCTTC.

The sample holds one count of this clone. This sample includes further DNA sequences coding for the same CDR3. The chain carries TRBV15 and TRBJ2-5; 16 nucleotides align to TRBD2. V trimming: 1 base; J trimming: 2 bases; junction bases outside the gene matches: 4. The CDR3 loop spans 18 amino acids. Germline values: CDR1 LNHNV, CDR2 YYDKDF (reference sequence). Here the CDR3 reads CATSRGGTSGRGQETQYF. In DNA, the CDR3 is TGTGCCACCAGCAGAGGAGGGACTAGCGGGAGGGGTCAAGAGACCCAGTACTTC.

The chain's CDR3 is CASSPSGQDYGYTF. The CDR3 DNA follows: TGTGCCAGCTCACCATCAGGACAGGACTATGGCTACACCTTC. The chain has TRBV18 and TRBJ1-2; the match to TRBD1 covers 7 bases. V trimming: 2 bases; J trimming: 3 bases; junction bases outside the gene matches: 3. Germline V gene lookup returns CDR1 KGHSH and CDR2 LQKENI. This CDR3 is built from 14 residues.

The V gene is TRBV27, the J gene TRBJ2-7, with TRBD2 matching over 11 bases. The CDR3 has 18 amino acids. With 1 base clipped from V and 0 bases from J, the junction kept 8 bases outside the gene matches. CDR1 is MNHEY, CDR2 SMNVEV, per germline (reference sequence). The CDR3 reads CASSLWGTSGSLSYEQYF. The CDR3 region has the DNA TGTGCCAGCAGTTTATGGGGGACTAGCGGTTCCCTCTCCTACGAGCAGTACTTC.

This sequence joins TRBV29-1 and TRBJ1-2; unclear D gene. Germline lookup yields CDR1 SQVTM and CDR2 ANQGSEA. With 1 base removed from V and 8 bases from J, the gap between germline ends came to 14 bases. This CDR3 is 13 amino acids long. The CDR3 DNA follows: TGCAGCGTTGAAGCCCCCCAAAGTTTCGGCTACACCTTC. It is translated as CSVEAPQSFGYTF.

V gene TRBV5-4 combines with J gene TRBJ2-7; D is perhaps TRBD1 (6 bases). The V end was cut by 4 bases, the J end by 6 bases, with 17 bases between. Germline values: CDR1 SGHNT, CDR2 YYREEE (reference sequence). This CDR3 has 14 amino acids. The CDR3 is CASSPYRVGAEQYF. The CDR3, as DNA: TGTGCCAGCAGCCCCTACAGGGTAGGTGCCGAGCAGTACTTC.

This clone was recorded only once. The genes are TRBV6-5 and TRBJ2-5; TRBD2 is a possible D gene (7 bases). Germline V CDR1 and CDR2: MNHEY, SVGAGI. The ends were cut back, 6 bases at V and 4 bases at J, with 18 bases in the middle. This CDR3 is 15 amino acids long. As DNA, the CDR3 is TGTGCCAGCAGCCCCCGGAAGGGGGGGGGAGAGACCCAGTACTTC. Protein: CASSPRKGGGETQYF.

The chain has TRBV2 and TRBJ2-1; D is unclear. CDR3 length: 14 amino acids. Germline V CDR1 and CDR2: SNHLY, FYNNEI. The V end was cut by 5 bases, the J end by 5 bases, with 13 bases between. The CDR3 protein is CASSLLRTNNEQFF. The CDR3 DNA is TGTGCCAGCAGTCTGTTGAGGACGAACAATGAGCAGTTCTTC.

This clone was seen just once. The chain links TRBV5-1 to TRBJ1-1; a possible D gene is TRBD1 (5 bases). Between the trimmed V and J ends, which lost 1 base and 0 bases, there was a span of 16 bases. The CDR3 loop spans 17 amino acids. CDR1 and CDR2 from the germline V gene are SGHRS and YFSETQ. In DNA, the CDR3 is TGCGCCAGCAGCTTGCTGGCAGGGCCTTTCATGAACACTGAAGCTTTCTTT. Translating gives CASSLLAGPFMNTEAFF. The full variable domain, with the rest looked up from reference TRBV5-1 and TRBJ1-1, is KAGVTQTPRYLIKTRGQQVTLSCSPISGHRSVSWYQQTPGQGLQFLFEYFSETQRNKGNFPGRFSGRQFSNSRSEMNVSTLELGDSALYLCASSLLAGPFMNTEAFFGQGTRLTVV.

V is TRBV7-9 and J is TRBJ2-1, with a tentative D call TRBD1 (6 bases). Deletions cut 3 bases from V and 2 bases from J, with 11 bases between. Germline V gene sequence: CDR1 SEHNR, CDR2 FQNEAQ (reference sequence). The CDR3 covers 15 residues. CDR3 protein: CASSFTGYPYNEQFF. The DNA of the CDR3 is TGTGCCAGCAGCTTCACAGGGTATCCCTACAATGAGCAGTTCTTC.

The rearrangement joins TRBV30 to TRBJ1-2; D is unresolved. Trimming cost V 4 bases and J 7 bases, with 13 bases left between them. There are 12 residues in the CDR3. CDR1 is GTSNPN, CDR2 SVGIG, per germline (reference sequence). The CDR3: CAWNPGGIGYTF. The DNA of the CDR3 is TGTGCCTGGAATCCGGGAGGGATTGGCTACACCTTC.